Following are 14 T cell receptor beta chains from one sample sequenced in a study of human T cells and chemical hapten exposure. In TCRdb, the RACE reads were re-called with MiXCR into one record per CDR3 protein. This sample has 55,000 to 75,000 distinct CDR3 sequences; about 6.5% occur once, and the top ten carry under 4.5%. Time point indicated: healthy volunteer bleed at 6 weeks. Total RNA came from unfractionated whole blood. The material sequenced was whole blood. These receptors were collected from a female donor in good health. Some clones in this sample may be carry-over from other donors' samples.

This clonotype was seen many times. The chain recombines TRBV28 with TRBJ2-6; no clear D. The V gene lost 5 bases and the J gene lost 6 bases, with 8 bases spanning the gap. This CDR3 has 13 residues. The germline V gene has CDR1 MDHEN and CDR2 SYDVKM. The CDR3 region is CASSPGLANVLTF. The CDR3 coding sequence is TGTGCCAGCAGTCCCGGTCTGGCCAACGTCCTGACTTTC. The whole variable domain, filled in from reference TRBV28 and TRBJ2-6, reads DVKVTQSSRYLVKRTGEKVFLECVQDMDHENMFWYRQDPGLGLRLIYFSYDVKMKEKGDIPEGYSVSREKKERFSLILESASTNQTSMYLCASSPGLANVLTFGAGSRLTVL.

Comment on this clonotype: Given a much more abundant clone one base away, this may be a read error. This sequence joins TRBV7-9 and TRBJ2-1; unclear D gene. Germline CDR1 is SEHNR and CDR2 is FQNEAQ (reference sequence). The V and J ends lost 11 bases and 4 bases respectively, with 9 bases between them. The CDR3 has 11 amino acids. The CDR3 DNA is TGTGCCTCCCAAGAATACAATGAGCAGTTCTTC. Encoded protein: CASQEYNEQFF.

The table lists this clonotype with a few counts. The chain links TRBV6-5 to TRBJ2-3; 7 positions agree with TRBD2. There are 14 residues in the CDR3. Germline values: CDR1 MNHEY, CDR2 SVGAGI. V lost 3 bases to trimming and J lost 5 bases; unmatched junction nucleotides: 5. CDR3 coding DNA: TGTGCCAGCAGTTATGGGGGGGAGGGAGATACGCAGTATTTT. Its translation is CASSYGGEGDTQYF.

This clonotype was seen only a few times. V is TRBV12-3 or TRBV12-4 and J is TRBJ1-2; D perhaps matches TRBD1 (6 bases). V lost 2 bases, J lost 2 bases, and 15 bases lay in between. The CDR3 runs 16 residues. The CDR3 sequence: CASSLIQRQANYGYTF. The CDR3 DNA reads TGTGCCAGCAGTTTAATCCAGAGACAGGCAAACTATGGCTACACCTTC.

This clonotype was observed many times. V gene TRBV24-1 combines with J gene TRBJ2-3; D may be TRBD1 or TRBD2 (5 bases each). There are 15 residues in the CDR3. Looked up from germline, CDR1 is KGHDR and CDR2 is SFDVKD. Deletions cut 5 bases from V and 5 bases from J, with 16 bases between. The CDR3, as DNA: TGTGCCACCAGTGCACCCGGGACGGCGGTAGATACGCAGTATTTT. Protein: CATSAPGTAVDTQYF.

This clonotype was picked up a small number of times. The chain couples TRBV28 to TRBJ1-2; D gene unclear. The V and J ends lost 6 bases and 4 bases respectively, with 6 bases between them. The germline CDR1 and CDR2 sequences are MDHEN and SYDVKM. The CDR3 length is 11 residues. CDR3 nucleotides: TGTGCCAGCAGCTCCCTCTATGGCTACACCTTC. Encoded protein: CASSSLYGYTF.

This clonotype has at least ten counts. The chain joins TRBV6-6 to TRBJ2-5, with D hard to call. V was clipped by 7 bases and J by 3 bases, with 12 bases between them. Germline assignment: CDR1 MNHNY and CDR2 SVGAGI (reference sequence). This CDR3 comprises 13 residues. CDR3 nucleotides: TGTGCCAGCACAGGATTTGGTAAAGAGACCCAGTACTTC. Protein sequence: CASTGFGKETQYF.

This clonotype was found a few times. The V call is TRBV7-9, the J call TRBJ2-7, with D tentatively TRBD1 (5 bases). This CDR3 is built from 15 residues. Trimming shortened V by 2 bases and J by 4 bases, and 15 bases separated the two germline ends. Germline V CDR1 and CDR2: SEHNR, FQNEAQ (reference sequence). The CDR3 region is CASSLLGQALYEQYF. DNA for the CDR3: TGTGCCAGCAGCTTATTGGGGCAGGCGCTATACGAGCAGTACTTC.

Ten or more counts support this clonotype. This chain's CDR3 is CATSRDKFSYNEQFF. The CDR3 coding sequence is TGTGCCACCAGCAGAGATAAGTTCTCCTACAATGAGCAGTTCTTC. The rearrangement joins TRBV15 to TRBJ2-1; D gene uncertain. Germline V CDR1 and CDR2: LNHNV, YYDKDF (reference sequence). The germline V and J ends were trimmed by 0 bases and 0 bases, with 6 bases remaining between them. The CDR3 covers 15 residues.

There are many counts of this clonotype. This rearrangement joins TRBV6-2 or TRBV6-3 to TRBJ1-2; perhaps TRBD1 as D (5 bases). V was trimmed by 5 bases and J by 4 bases, leaving 20 bases between them. Per the germline V gene, CDR1 is MNHEY and CDR2 is SVGEGT. CDR3 length: 16 residues. The CDR3, as DNA: TGTGCCAGCAGTCTCCCGACAGACTTCTGGAGCTATGGCTACACCTTC. Residues: CASSLPTDFWSYGYTF.

This clonotype was seen repeatedly, ten times or more. The chain combines TRBV20-1 with TRBJ2-1, with D unclear. Germline V lookup: CDR1 DFQATT, CDR2 SNEGSKA (reference sequence). The CDR3 loop spans 15 amino acids. The CDR3, as DNA: TGCAGCACAACTTCGCGGCTAAGCTCCTACAATGAGCAGTTCTTC. It translates to CSTTSRLSSYNEQFF.

The chain is built from TRBV5-1 and TRBJ2-7; D remains unclear. CDR3 length equals 13 residues. Germline V lookup: CDR1 SGHRS, CDR2 YFSETQ. Trimming stripped 0 bases from V and 2 bases from J, with 6 bases between. CDR3: CASSLDRAYEQYF. CDR3 nucleotides: TGCGCCAGCAGCTTGGACCGGGCCTACGAGCAGTACTTC.

This clonotype has a count of ten or more. The V gene is TRBV20-1, the J gene TRBJ1-5, with D possibly matching TRBD1 (6 bases). Per germline, CDR1 DFQATT and CDR2 SNEGSKA (reference sequence). The CDR3 is 13 residues long. V was clipped by 6 bases and J by 4 bases, with 13 bases between them. Here the CDR3 DNA reads TGCAGTGCGGTACAGGGCACAAATCAGCCCCAGCATTTT. This gives the protein CSAVQGTNQPQHF.

This clonotype was seen a handful of times. The chain has TRBV20-1 and TRBJ2-1, with D hard to call. V shed 7 bases and J shed 3 bases, with 10 bases lying between them. From germline, CDR1 is DFQATT and CDR2 SNEGSKA (reference sequence). The CDR3 runs to 12 residues. The CDR3 DNA reads TGCAGTGGGCAGAGCGACTACAATGAGCAGTTCTTC. Protein sequence: CSGQSDYNEQFF.